One and the same sample provided the 11 T cell receptor beta chains below, sequenced in a study of patients and donors after allogeneic stem cell transplantation. A single record per CDR3 protein comes from TCRdb applying MiXCR to the RT-PCR reads. Of more than 850,000 distinct CDR3 sequences in the sample, 18% were seen once. Sequenced material: blood, either unsorted or a sorted T cell fraction (not recorded which). Receptors were obtained from a human donor who was either an allogeneic HSCT recipient or a stem cell or donor lymphocyte infusion donor (not recorded which). It is not recorded whose cells these are; they may come from a transplant donor.

This clonotype occurred a few times. The chain joins TRBV7-9 to TRBJ2-5, with 10 bases fitting TRBD1. Trimming cost V 2 bases and J 2 bases; bases outside gene matches: 5. The V gene's germline CDR1 is SEHNR and CDR2 FQNEAQ (reference sequence). The CDR3 contains 16 residues. CDR3 sequence reads: CASSLKPGQGQETQYF. In DNA form, the CDR3 reads TGTGCCAGCAGCTTAAAGCCGGGACAGGGGCAAGAGACCCAGTACTTC. Full variable domain (outside the CDR3, taken from reference TRBV7-9 and TRBJ2-5): DTGVSQNPRHKITKRGQNVTFRCDPISEHNRLYWYRQTLGQGPEFLTYFQNEAQLEKSRLLSDRFSAERPKGSFSTLEIQRTEQGDSAMYLCASSLKPGQGQETQYFGPGTRLLVL.

In its sample, this clonotype was seen a few times. The chain combines TRBV7-6 with TRBJ2-2; D not resolved. Germline CDR1 SGHVS, CDR2 FNYEAQ. The V gene lost 10 bases and the J gene lost 0 bases, with 9 bases spanning the gap. The CDR3 length is 13 residues. CDR3 amino acids: CATPIANTGELFF. The DNA of the CDR3 is TGTGCCACCCCGATTGCGAACACCGGGGAGCTGTTTTTT.

To note about this clonotype: One junction end does not reproduce the germline sequence, and a read error may be involved. V and J are TRBV3-1 and TRBJ1-1; perhaps TRBD1 as D (5 bases). There are 13 residues in the CDR3. The germline CDR1 and CDR2 sequences are LGHDT and YNNKEL (reference sequence). As DNA, the CDR3 is TGTGCCAGCAGCCAAGACAGGGCATTTGAAGTTTTCTTT. Its translation is CASSQDRAFEVFF.

This clonotype was seen repeatedly, ten times or more. The rearrangement joins TRBV5-1 to TRBJ2-5, with 7 bases that match TRBD1. The V and J ends lost 4 bases and 2 bases, in that order; junction bases with no gene match: 5. The germline V gene encodes CDR1 SGHRS and CDR2 YFSETQ. The length of the CDR3 is 14 residues. The CDR3 loop reads CASSVTGQQETQYF. DNA for the CDR3: TGCGCCAGCAGCGTCACGGGACAGCAAGAGACCCAGTACTTC.

This clonotype has just a few counts. The chain employs TRBV4-2 and TRBJ2-2; TRBD2 might be the D (6 bases). Germline V gene data show CDR1 as LGHNA and CDR2 as YNFKEQ. Trimming cost V 7 bases and J 0 bases, with 9 bases left between them. CDR3 length: 14 amino acids. CDR3 nucleotides: TGTGCCAGCACCGGCGGGACGAACACCGGGGAGCTGTTTTTT. Translation: CASTGGTNTGELFF.

In DNA, the CDR3 is TGTGCCAGCAGTTCCCTAGGACAGGGACCGAACACTGAAGCTTTCTTT. It specifies CASSSLGQGPNTEAFF. This rearrangement joins TRBV27 to TRBJ1-1; 8 bases fit TRBD1. The V segment lost 4 bases and the J segment 1 base; nucleotides outside the gene matches: 8. This CDR3 contains 16 residues. CDR1 and CDR2 from the germline V gene are MNHEY and SMNVEV (reference sequence).

The V gene is TRBV12-3 or TRBV12-4, the J gene TRBJ1-5; D unresolved. CDR3 size: 16 residues. Trimming pared 5 bases from V and 2 bases from J, leaving 16 bases between. The CDR3 protein is CASSPAGGSGNQPQHF. The CDR3 DNA reads as TGTGCCAGCAGTCCAGCCGGAGGATCTGGCAATCAGCCCCAGCATTTT.

V is TRBV11-1 and J is TRBJ1-5; 7 bases map to TRBD1. From germline, CDR1 is SGHAT and CDR2 FQDESV (reference sequence). The CDR3 sequence is 14 residues long. Unmatched junction bases numbered 7, after V lost 5 bases and J lost 6 bases. DNA of the CDR3: TGTGCCAGCAGCACCGGAGGGGGCGGTCAGCCCCAGCATTTT. This gives the protein CASSTGGGGQPQHF.

This chain joins TRBV5-6 and TRBJ1-6, with 10 bases aligning to TRBD1. Germline CDR1 reads SGHDT; CDR2 reads YYEEEE. The CDR3 is 17 residues long. Losses at the gene ends were 6 bases for V and 4 bases for J; bases not matched to a gene: 10. The CDR3 here is CASTKSSDRGYNSPLHF. As DNA, the CDR3 is TGTGCCAGCACCAAGTCGTCGGACAGGGGGTATAATTCACCCCTCCACTTT.

This clonotype was seen a handful of times. The J gene is TRBJ2-1, the V gene TRBV11-3; 7 nucleotides match TRBD2. With 2 bases clipped from V and 3 bases from J, the junction kept 7 bases outside the gene matches. From germline, CDR1 is SGHNT and CDR2 YENEEA. The CDR3 is 16 residues long. This chain's CDR3 is CASSLTLAVSYNEQFF. The CDR3 coding sequence is TGTGCCAGCAGCTTAACTCTAGCGGTTAGCTACAATGAGCAGTTCTTC.

The J gene is TRBJ2-2, the V gene TRBV5-1, with D uncertain. CDR1 and CDR2 from the germline V gene are SGHRS and YFSETQ. CDR3 length: 14 residues. The germline V and J ends were trimmed by 0 bases and 3 bases, with 6 bases remaining between them. The CDR3 sequence is CASSLGADTGELFF. The CDR3 nucleotides read TGCGCCAGCAGCTTGGGGGCGGACACCGGGGAGCTGTTTTTT.